Each of the 18 T cell receptor beta chains below was sequenced from the same sample in a study of blood T cell repertoires in COVID-19. Libraries were prepared by immunoSEQ multiplex PCR; TCRdb keeps only in-frame clonotypes and omits some of them. The table records roughly 350,000 clones, approximately 90% of them present only once. The sample comprised peripheral blood. The receptor set was obtained from a woman in her forties or fifties with active or convalescent COVID-19.

The chain recombines TRBV6-1 with TRBJ2-3; 9 bases are shared with TRBD2. Per germline, CDR1 MNHNS and CDR2 SASEGT. Germline trimming cut 1 base from V and 6 bases from J; bases unmatched to any gene: 5. CDR3 size: 15 residues. CDR3 nucleotides: TGTGCCAGCAGTGAAGGCGCGGGGGGGGGCGATACGCAGTATTTT. This sequence encodes CASSEGAGGGDTQYF.

This chain uses TRBV7-2 with TRBJ1-2; 9 nucleotides align to TRBD1. Germline loops: CDR1 SGHTA, CDR2 FQGNSA. CDR3 size: 16 residues. J was trimmed by 4 bases and V by 3 bases; bases with no gene match: 9. Here the CDR3 reads CASSFGQGIPSYGYTF. In DNA form, the CDR3 reads TGTGCCAGCAGCTTTGGACAGGGGATTCCCAGCTATGGCTACACCTTC.

The chain is built from TRBV11-2 and TRBJ1-2, with D unclear. Trimming removed 1 base from V and 3 bases from J, with 15 bases in between. Germline V lookup: CDR1 SGHAT, CDR2 FQNNGV. The CDR3 consists of 16 residues. The CDR3 bases are TGTGCCAGCAGCTTAGTCCTAGGAGGCGGGTACTATGGCTACACCTTC. Protein: CASSLVLGGGYYGYTF.

This clone came up a few times. The chain recombines TRBV3-1 (or the pseudogene TRBV3-2) with TRBJ1-1, with 7 bases identical to TRBD1. Trimming took 4 bases from V and 4 from J; bases not matched to a gene: 9. The CDR3 has 15 amino acids. CDR1 and CDR2 from the germline V gene are LGHDT and YNNKEL (reference sequence). CDR3 in amino acids: CASSPPKTGITEAFF. In nucleotides, the CDR3 is TGTGCCAGCAGCCCACCCAAGACAGGGATCACTGAAGCTTTCTTT.

The genes are TRBV19 and TRBJ2-1; 10 nucleotides align to TRBD2. Looked up from germline, CDR1 is LNHDA and CDR2 is SQIVND (reference sequence). V shed 10 bases and J 9 bases; nucleotides not matched to a gene: 9. The CDR3 consists of 13 residues. The CDR3 DNA follows: TGTGCCACCGAATGGGCTAGCGGGGGTGAGCAGTTCTTC. As protein: CATEWASGGEQFF.

The rearrangement joins TRBV5-1 to TRBJ2-2; TRBD2 matches at 7 bases. Losses at the gene ends were 7 bases for V and 5 bases for J; bases not matched to a gene: 17. The V gene's germline CDR1 is SGHRS and CDR2 YFSETQ. CDR3 size: 17 residues. In nucleotides, the CDR3 is TGCGCCAGCTCAAGGGGTACTAGCGTCCAGGGAACCGGGGAGCTGTTTTTT. It yields the protein CASSRGTSVQGTGELFF.

The chain is built from TRBV9 and TRBJ2-2, with D tentatively TRBD2 (6 bases). The length of the CDR3 is 15 residues. Germline assignment: CDR1 SGDLS and CDR2 YYNGEE. Trimming removed 0 bases at V and 4 bases at J, with 10 bases between. The CDR3: CASSVDGRGTGELFF. CDR3 DNA sequence: TGTGCCAGCAGCGTAGACGGGAGAGGCACCGGGGAGCTGTTTTTT.

In this sample, this clone turned up once. V and J are TRBV28 and TRBJ1-1; 10 bases map to TRBD1. Germline V CDR1 and CDR2: MDHEN, SYDVKM. V lost 7 bases to trimming and J lost 10 bases; unmatched junction nucleotides: 9. The CDR3 is 13 amino acids. The CDR3 DNA follows: TGTGCCAGCACCACGGGACAGGGGAAGCGAGCTTTCTTT. Protein sequence: CASTTGQGKRAFF.

The genes are TRBV10-3 and TRBJ2-3; 8 nucleotides match TRBD1. The V gene's germline CDR1 is ENHRY and CDR2 SYGVKD. The ends lost 9 bases at V and 5 bases at J; junction bases unmatched: 7. CDR3 length equals 13 residues. CDR3 protein: CAIRTGQLDTQYF. The DNA of the CDR3 is TGTGCCATTCGGACAGGGCAATTAGATACGCAGTATTTT.

This chain connects TRBV3-1 (or the pseudogene TRBV3-2) to TRBJ1-3; D unclear. Germline loops: CDR1 LGHDT, CDR2 YNNKEL (reference sequence). This CDR3 spans 16 amino acids. V shed 1 base and J shed 2 bases, with 12 bases lying between them. The CDR3, as DNA: TGTGCCAGCAGCCAAGGTATTCGGGGAACTGGAAACACCATATATTTT. This codes for CASSQGIRGTGNTIYF.

The chain combines TRBV9 with TRBJ1-3; 9 bases align to TRBD1. This CDR3 region has 14 residues. V lost 2 bases to trimming and J lost 7 bases; unmatched junction nucleotides: 4. CDR1 and CDR2 from the germline V gene are SGDLS and YYNGEE. CDR3 DNA: TGTGCCAGCAGCGTGGCCGGGACAGGGAACACCATATATTTT. Translation: CASSVAGTGNTIYF.

The chain carries TRBV27 and TRBJ2-7; perhaps TRBD2 as D (7 bases). Germline V lookup: CDR1 MNHEY, CDR2 SMNVEV (reference sequence). The CDR3 is 16 amino acids. The germline V and J ends were trimmed by 5 bases and 5 bases, with 22 bases remaining between them. The CDR3 nucleotides are TGTGCCAGCAGTCCCCCACCTCCGAGGGAGGGGGACGAGCAGTACTTC. Its protein is CASSPPPPREGDEQYF.

This chain connects TRBV7-2 to TRBJ2-7, with TRBD1 matching 8 bases. CDR1 and CDR2 from the germline V gene are SGHTA and FQGNSA. The CDR3 consists of 16 residues. Trimming cost V 7 bases and J 3 bases; bases outside gene matches: 14. The CDR3: CASITPNADRGYEQYF. Here the CDR3 DNA reads TGTGCCAGCATCACCCCCAACGCTGACAGGGGCTACGAGCAGTACTTC.

The chain employs TRBV6-2 or TRBV6-3 and TRBJ2-7; TRBD2 agrees at 10 bases. The germline CDR1 and CDR2 sequences are MNHEY and SVGEGT. The CDR3 covers 18 residues. After removal of 0 bases from V and 3 bases from J, the junction contained 11 bases not matched to a gene. CDR3 DNA: TGTGCCAGCAGTTACTCTGCGTGGGCTAGCGGGAGTTACTACGAGCAGTACTTC. This translates into CASSYSAWASGSYYEQYF.

This clone was counted a few times. This chain uses TRBV9 with TRBJ2-7; 10 positions agree with TRBD2. The length of the CDR3 is 13 residues. Germline CDR1 SGDLS, CDR2 YYNGEE. V gave up 5 bases and J gave up 7 bases; unmatched junction bases: 6. The CDR3 loop is CASSASGSREQYF. The CDR3 coding sequence is TGTGCCAGCAGTGCTAGCGGGAGCCGGGAGCAGTACTTC.

V gene TRBV6-2 or TRBV6-3 combines with J gene TRBJ2-2; 7 positions match TRBD2. CDR3 length: 15 amino acids. Germline values: CDR1 MNHEY, CDR2 SVGEGT. V lost 5 bases to trimming and J lost 1 base; unmatched junction nucleotides: 4. CDR3 residues: CASSRAGLNTGELFF. The CDR3 region has the DNA TGTGCCAGCAGTCGAGCGGGGCTGAACACCGGGGAGCTGTTTTTT.

The chain links TRBV19 to TRBJ1-1, with 11 bases that match TRBD1. The CDR3 is 15 amino acids. Trimming took 9 bases from V and 5 from J; bases not matched to a gene: 11. Looked up from germline, CDR1 is LNHDA and CDR2 is SQIVND (reference sequence). The CDR3 sequence: CASVIGQGAETEAFF. The CDR3, as DNA: TGTGCCAGCGTCATCGGACAGGGGGCAGAAACTGAAGCTTTCTTT.

The CDR3 coding sequence is TGTGCCAGCAGCGAGGGACTAGCGGGGGCATTCCTTCCTAACGAGCAGTACTTC. It is translated as CASSEGLAGAFLPNEQYF. The chain couples TRBV9 to TRBJ2-7; 14 nucleotides match TRBD2. The V gene end was trimmed by 3 bases and the J gene end by 5 bases; junction bases not matched to a gene: 13. There are 18 residues in the CDR3. Germline CDR1 and CDR2: SGDLS and YYNGEE.